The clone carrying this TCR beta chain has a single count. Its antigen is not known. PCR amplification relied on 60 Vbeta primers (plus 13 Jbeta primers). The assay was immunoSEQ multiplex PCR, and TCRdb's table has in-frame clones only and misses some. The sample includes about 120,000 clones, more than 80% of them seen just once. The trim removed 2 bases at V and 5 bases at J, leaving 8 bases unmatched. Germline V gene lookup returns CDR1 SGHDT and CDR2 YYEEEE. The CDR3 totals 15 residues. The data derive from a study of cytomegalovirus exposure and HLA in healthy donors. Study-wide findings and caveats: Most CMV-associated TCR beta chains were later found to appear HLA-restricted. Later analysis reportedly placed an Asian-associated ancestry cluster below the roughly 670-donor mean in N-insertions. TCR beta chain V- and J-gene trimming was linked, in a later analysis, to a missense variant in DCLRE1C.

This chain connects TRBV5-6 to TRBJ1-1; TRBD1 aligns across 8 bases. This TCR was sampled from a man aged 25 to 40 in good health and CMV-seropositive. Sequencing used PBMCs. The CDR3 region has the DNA TGTGCCAGCAGCTTTTCAGGGGGCGATGATACTGAAGCTTTCTTT. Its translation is CASSFSGGDDTEAFF.